Sequencing of this T cell receptor (beta chain) was carried out in a study of T-cell memory formation after mild COVID-19. Notes on this clonotype: The antigen remains unidentified.

A single record per CDR3 protein comes from TCRdb applying MiXCR to the 5' RACE reads. The data contain over 300,000 distinct CDR3 sequences, approximately 22% of them singletons. Study results and limitations: Pre-infection memory harbored some responding clones, suggesting cross-reactive memory joined. Those CD4+ clones that contracted were mainly in CM and EM (CD8+ ones in EMRA).

The CDR3 runs to 14 residues. The V gene lost 4 bases and the J gene lost 2 bases, with 10 bases spanning the gap. The TCR was taken from a man younger than 30 who had mild COVID-19 (a few samples of this study predate the infection). Cell type and time point are not known. The sample taken for sequencing was PBMCs or a T cell subset sorted from them (not recorded which). V is TRBV12-3 or TRBV12-4 and J is TRBJ2-3, with a tentative D call TRBD1 (5 bases). CDR3 residues: CASSYAGLTDTQYF. The CDR3, as DNA: TGTGCCAGCAGTTATGCAGGGCTCACAGATACGCAGTATTTT.